Below are 30 T cell receptor beta chains sequenced from a single sample in a study of Ad26.COV2.S vaccination and SARS-CoV-2 variants. The data were produced by immunoSEQ multiplex PCR, yet TCRdb's version contains in-frame clones alone and is incomplete. The sample consists of 400,000 or so clones, about 85% of them appearing once. The sample's treatment: 19 received Ad26.COV2.S at low or high dose, single or two shots; about 5 received placebo; per-sample allocation not given. Sampling happened 63 days after the first vaccine or placebo injection. This specimen consisted of peripheral blood, obtained in a trial of Ad26.COV2.S vaccine versus placebo. The receptors here all came from a person between 18 and 65 years old who received the Ad26.COV2.S COVID-19 vaccine or a placebo.

The chain combines TRBV6-5 with TRBJ1-2; no firm D call. Trimming removed 4 bases from V and 0 bases from J, with 9 bases in between. From germline, CDR1 is MNHEY and CDR2 SVGAGI. The length of the CDR3 is 14 residues. The CDR3 loop is CASSSPTTNYGYTF. The CDR3 DNA is TGTGCCAGCAGTTCCCCGACAACTAACTATGGCTACACCTTC.

The J gene is TRBJ1-5, the V gene TRBV6-6, with TRBD1 matching 7 bases. The CDR3 totals 17 residues. Germline CDR1 reads MNHNY; CDR2 reads SVGAGI (reference sequence). After removal of 5 bases from V and 7 bases from J, the junction contained 17 bases not matched to a gene. CDR3 sequence: CASSPPRETGLRQPQHF. The CDR3 nucleotides read TGTGCCAGCAGTCCCCCCCGGGAGACAGGGCTTAGACAGCCCCAGCATTTT.

V and J are TRBV6-2 or TRBV6-3 and TRBJ1-1; D uncertain. This CDR3 has 11 residues. Germline loops: CDR1 MNHEY, CDR2 SVGEGT. V lost 6 bases to trimming and J lost 8 bases, with 10 bases between them. The CDR3 region is CASSPGGEAFF. In DNA, the CDR3 is TGTGCCAGCAGCCCCGGAGGGGAAGCTTTCTTT.

The V call is TRBV4-3, the J call TRBJ2-3; D is perhaps TRBD2 (6 bases). This CDR3 is 16 amino acids long. Trimming removed 0 bases from V and 0 bases from J, with 10 bases in between. CDR1 and CDR2 (germline): LGHNA, YSLEER. The CDR3 region is CASSQDWRGSTDTQYF. Here the CDR3 DNA reads TGCGCCAGCAGCCAAGATTGGCGGGGAAGCACAGATACGCAGTATTTT.

V usage is TRBV19 and J usage is TRBJ2-2; D uncertain. This CDR3 is 16 amino acids long. The V gene's germline CDR1 is LNHDA and CDR2 SQIVND (reference sequence). V lost 5 bases and J lost 1, with 14 bases in between. CDR3 in amino acids: CASSQDGIGNTGELFF. For the CDR3, the DNA is TGTGCCAGTAGTCAGGACGGCATCGGGAACACCGGGGAGCTGTTTTTT.

The chain uses TRBV6-5 and TRBJ1-2; TRBD1 matches 7 bases. CDR1 is MNHEY, CDR2 SVGAGI, per germline. CDR3 size: 14 residues. The J segment lost 8 bases and the V segment lost 0 bases, leaving 6 bases of the junction unmatched. CDR3 nucleotide sequence: TGTGCCAGCAGTTACTCGGAGACAGGGTACGGCTACACCTTC. Amino acids: CASSYSETGYGYTF.

This clone was counted once. The genes are TRBV2 and TRBJ2-7; possible D gene TRBD1, 5 bases. The CDR3 runs to 15 residues. Germline CDR1 SNHLY, CDR2 FYNNEI. Trimming cost V 5 bases and J 0 bases, with 14 bases left between them. The CDR3 coding sequence is TGTGCCAGCAGTTCCGACAGACGTAGCTCCTACGAGCAGTACTTC. It translates to CASSSDRRSSYEQYF. The variable domain in full, completed from reference TRBV2 and TRBJ2-7, reads EPEVTQTPSHQVTQMGQEVILRCVPISNHLYFYWYRQILGQKVEFLVSFYNNEISEKSEIFDDQFSVERPDGSNFTLKIRSTKLEDSAMYFCASSSDRRSSYEQYFGPGTRLTVT.

This clone came up once. This chain uses TRBV25-1 with TRBJ1-2, with D possibly TRBD1 on 5 matching bases. CDR3 length equals 13 residues. Between the trimmed V and J ends, which lost 4 bases and 8 bases, there was a span of 14 bases. Per the germline V gene, CDR1 is MGHDK and CDR2 is SYGVNS. CDR3 residues: CASSGTGHSGYTF. The CDR3 DNA reads TGTGCCAGCAGTGGCACAGGACACAGCGGCTACACCTTC.

J is TRBJ2-3 and V is TRBV5-4; D remains unclear. Germline values: CDR1 SGHNT, CDR2 YYREEE (reference sequence). CDR3 length equals 14 residues. Trimming cost V 2 bases and J 1 base, with 8 bases left between them. CDR3 region: CASSLRTGTDTQYF. The CDR3 DNA sequence: TGTGCCAGCAGCTTACGGACCGGCACAGATACGCAGTATTTT. The variable domain in full, with the rest retrieved from reference TRBV5-4 and TRBJ2-3, is ETGVTQSPTHLIKTRGQQVTLRCSSQSGHNTVSWYQQALGQGPQFIFQYYREEENGRGNFPPRFSGLQFPNYSSELNVNALELDDSALYLCASSLRTGTDTQYFGPGTRLTVL.

The DNA of the CDR3 is TGCGCCAGCAGCGCTGTCTGGGAGCGGGGGGAGACAGATACGCAGTATTTT. Amino acids: CASSAVWERGETDTQYF. The chain recombines TRBV10-1 with TRBJ2-3; the match to TRBD2 covers 9 bases. This CDR3 has 17 amino acids. The germline CDR1 and CDR2 sequences are WNHNN and SYGVQD (reference sequence). The V segment lost 6 bases and the J segment 3 bases; nucleotides outside the gene matches: 13.

This chain connects TRBV5-1 to TRBJ2-2, with D tentatively TRBD1 or TRBD2 (5 bases each). The V and J ends lost 1 base and 6 bases respectively, with 10 bases between them. CDR3 length: 14 residues. Germline V gene sequence: CDR1 SGHRS, CDR2 YFSETQ. The CDR3 region is CASSLFWGSGELFF. CDR3 in DNA: TGCGCCAGCAGCTTGTTCTGGGGGTCCGGGGAGCTGTTTTTT. Combining the CDR3 with reference TRBV5-1 and TRBJ2-2 gives the whole variable domain KAGVTQTPRYLIKTRGQQVTLSCSPISGHRSVSWYQQTPGQGLQFLFEYFSETQRNKGNFPGRFSGRQFSNSRSEMNVSTLELGDSALYLCASSLFWGSGELFFGEGSRLTVL.

Here the CDR3 DNA reads TGCGCCAGCAGCCCTAGCGGGGGCCTTTACAATGAGCAGTTCTTC. It yields the protein CASSPSGGLYNEQFF. This rearrangement joins TRBV5-1 to TRBJ2-1, with 10 bases identical to TRBD2. The CDR3 is 15 residues long. CDR1 is SGHRS, CDR2 YFSETQ, per germline. Losses at the gene ends were 4 bases for V and 4 bases for J; bases not matched to a gene: 5.

The rearrangement uses TRBV4-1 and TRBJ2-7; tentative D call: TRBD1 (5 bases). Trimming left V 1 base short and J 6 bases short, with 16 bases between. Per germline, CDR1 MGHRA and CDR2 YSYEKL. CDR3 size: 15 residues. The CDR3 DNA sequence: TGCGCCAGCAGCCAAGTCACAGGTATTCCTACCGAGCAGTACTTC. Its translation: CASSQVTGIPTEQYF.

The V call is TRBV30, the J call TRBJ1-5, with unresolved D. The V and J ends lost 5 bases and 3 bases respectively, with 14 bases between them. This CDR3 is 14 amino acids long. Germline V CDR1 and CDR2: GTSNPN, SVGIG (reference sequence). The CDR3 nucleotides are TGTGCCTGGGCAGGCGGCCAAACCAATCAGCCCCAGCATTTT. Translation gives CAWAGGQTNQPQHF.

The chain combines TRBV11-2 with TRBJ2-1, with D possibly matching TRBD1 (5 bases). Germline V CDR1 and CDR2: SGHAT, FQNNGV. The germline V and J ends were trimmed by 0 bases and 0 bases, with 12 bases remaining between them. CDR3 length: 17 residues. The CDR3 DNA sequence: TGTGCCAGCAGCTTAGACCAGACAGTAACCTCCTACAATGAGCAGTTCTTC. As protein: CASSLDQTVTSYNEQFF.

This sequence joins TRBV5-1 and TRBJ2-1; TRBD2 agrees at 8 bases. The germline CDR1 and CDR2 sequences are SGHRS and YFSETQ. The CDR3 runs to 15 residues. The J segment lost 5 bases and the V segment lost 5 bases, leaving 9 bases of the junction unmatched. The CDR3 sequence: CASRDLAGSNNEQFF. In DNA, the CDR3 is TGCGCCAGCAGGGACCTAGCGGGTAGCAACAATGAGCAGTTCTTC.

The chain is built from TRBV5-1 and TRBJ2-2; 7 nucleotides agree with TRBD1. The length of the CDR3 is 16 residues. Germline assignment: CDR1 SGHRS and CDR2 YFSETQ. The J segment lost 3 bases and the V segment lost 1 base, leaving 6 bases of the junction unmatched. The CDR3: CASSLSGQTDTGELFF. As DNA, the CDR3 is TGCGCCAGCAGCTTGTCGGGACAGACGGACACCGGGGAGCTGTTTTTT.

V is TRBV19 and J is TRBJ2-7; D call uncertain. The germline gives CDR1 LNHDA, CDR2 SQIVND (reference sequence). Trimming shortened V by 1 base and J by 0 bases, and 7 bases separated the two germline ends. This CDR3 has 14 amino acids. The CDR3 loop reads CASSIGTNSYEQYF. The CDR3 bases are TGTGCCAGTAGTATAGGAACCAACTCCTACGAGCAGTACTTC.

This clone has a single count. This chain joins TRBV7-8 and TRBJ1-5, with no clear D. The germline CDR1 and CDR2 sequences are SGHVS and FQNEAQ. The CDR3 runs 14 residues. V dropped 11 bases and J dropped 3 bases, with 17 bases sitting between them. CDR3 protein: CAGHRVQVNQPQHF. DNA of the CDR3: TGTGCCGGTCACCGGGTGCAGGTCAATCAGCCCCAGCATTTT.

The chain employs TRBV25-1 and TRBJ1-5; no firm D call. CDR3 length equals 14 residues. Germline V gene lookup returns CDR1 MGHDK and CDR2 SYGVNS. V was pared by 3 bases and J by 4 bases, with 10 bases between. CDR3 protein: CASSDILGNQPQHF. The CDR3 DNA follows: TGTGCCAGCAGTGACATCCTGGGGAATCAGCCCCAGCATTTT. The full variable domain, completed using reference TRBV25-1 and TRBJ1-5, is EADIYQTPRYLVIGTGKKITLECSQTMGHDKMYWYQQDPGMELHLIHYSYGVNSTEKGDLSSESTVSRIRTEHFPLTLESARPSHTSQYLCASSDILGNQPQHFGDGTRLSIL.

V is TRBV18 and J is TRBJ1-1; TRBD1 is a possible D gene (6 bases). The V gene lost 3 bases and the J gene lost 5 bases, with 13 bases spanning the gap. The germline gives CDR1 KGHSH, CDR2 LQKENI. This CDR3 region has 14 residues. CDR3 residues: CASSPGHQGTEAFF. CDR3 coding DNA: TGTGCCAGCTCACCGGGACACCAAGGGACTGAAGCTTTCTTT.

In regard to this clone: No DNA is shown, since the ends of the CDR3 on it are uncertain; the CDR3 is the one TCRdb lists. The chain couples TRBV6-2 or TRBV6-3 to TRBJ2-3; TRBD1 is the table's D call, not checked against the DNA. Per the germline V gene, CDR1 is MNHEY and CDR2 is SVGEGT. The CDR3 has 15 residues if both end residues are counted. The CDR3 spells CASSSSDRSTDTQYF.

The genes are TRBV19 and TRBJ1-4, with 9 nucleotides matching TRBD1. In germline, CDR1 is LNHDA, CDR2 SQIVND (reference sequence). V shed 5 bases and J 6 bases; nucleotides not matched to a gene: 7. This CDR3 contains 15 residues. CDR3 coding DNA: TGTGCCAGTAGTCTACGACAGGGGGGGTATGAAAAACTGTTTTTT. Translating gives CASSLRQGGYEKLFF.

The chain joins TRBV6-2 or TRBV6-3 to TRBJ2-7, with 9 bases matching TRBD1. J gave up 6 bases and V 5 bases, and 11 bases lay outside the gene matches. In germline, CDR1 is MNHEY, CDR2 SVGEGT. CDR3 length: 15 residues. CDR3 nucleotide sequence: TGTGCCAGCAGTCCCCTGGCGGGACAGGGATCCGAGCAGTACTTC. Protein sequence: CASSPLAGQGSEQYF.

The chain carries TRBV14 and TRBJ2-7; possible D gene TRBD2, 6 bases. The germline V gene encodes CDR1 SGHDN and CDR2 FVKESK. The CDR3 is made up of 14 amino acids. Trimming cost V 8 bases and J 1 base, with 15 bases left between them. CDR3: CASPGRGRSYEQYF. The CDR3 DNA follows: TGTGCCAGCCCCGGACGGGGGAGGTCCTACGAGCAGTACTTC.

The chain combines TRBV11-2 with TRBJ2-2; D unclear. Germline values: CDR1 SGHAT, CDR2 FQNNGV. V dropped 5 bases and J dropped 1 base, with 14 bases sitting between them. This CDR3 has 16 amino acids. The DNA for the CDR3 is TGTGCCAGCAGCGGAGCGTGGAAAGGGAACACCGGGGAGCTGTTTTTT. It specifies CASSGAWKGNTGELFF.

Written as DNA, the CDR3 is TGTGCCAGTAGTCTAACCGGGGCCTATCAGCCCCAGCATTTT. Amino acid sequence: CASSLTGAYQPQHF. J is TRBJ1-5 and V is TRBV19; a possible D gene is TRBD1 (5 bases). With 5 bases removed from V and 5 bases from J, the gap between germline ends came to 13 bases. Germline V gene lookup returns CDR1 LNHDA and CDR2 SQIVND (reference sequence). The CDR3 runs 14 residues.

V and J are TRBV12-5 and TRBJ1-5; D not certain. Germline V gene sequence: CDR1 LGHNT, CDR2 FRNRAP. Trimming stripped 0 bases from V and 0 bases from J, with 3 bases between. The CDR3 loop spans 14 amino acids. CDR3 nucleotides: TGTGCTAGTGGTTTGGTGTTTAGCAATCAGCCCCAGCATTTT. It translates to CASGLVFSNQPQHF.

The chain recombines TRBV5-1 with TRBJ1-1; the D gene is possibly TRBD1 (5 bases). V was shortened by 4 bases and J by 8 bases, with 12 bases between the two germline ends. CDR3 length equals 12 residues. Germline V lookup: CDR1 SGHRS, CDR2 YFSETQ. The CDR3 spells CASSPLAGEAFF. The CDR3 bases are TGCGCCAGCAGCCCCCTAGCAGGGGAAGCTTTCTTT. The full variable domain, rest sourced from reference TRBV5-1 and TRBJ1-1, is KAGVTQTPRYLIKTRGQQVTLSCSPISGHRSVSWYQQTPGQGLQFLFEYFSETQRNKGNFPGRFSGRQFSNSRSEMNVSTLELGDSALYLCASSPLAGEAFFGQGTRLTVV.

The chain recombines TRBV7-9 with TRBJ2-7, with 9 bases lining up with TRBD1. Germline V CDR1 and CDR2: SEHNR, FQNEAQ (reference sequence). The CDR3 spans 13 residues. J was trimmed by 5 bases and V by 4 bases; bases with no gene match: 3. The chain's CDR3 is CASSSQGAHEQYF. CDR3 nucleotide sequence: TGTGCCAGCAGCTCACAGGGGGCGCACGAGCAGTACTTC.